Each of the 10 T cell receptor beta chains below was sequenced from the same sample in a study of monozygotic twins with inflammatory bowel disease. Following a re-call of the 5' RACE reads, TCRdb has one entry per CDR3 protein and lacks DNA. Recorded for this sample: under 200,000 distinct CDR3 sequences. Sequencing was done on a sample of blood. All receptors derive from a human donor with ulcerative colitis or Crohn's disease, or a healthy co-twin of an affected twin (not recorded which).

The chain recombines TRBV4-1 with TRBJ1-5. The CDR3 length is 15 residues. Germline loops: CDR1 MGHRA, CDR2 YSYEKL. CDR3 residues: CASSQPSHSNQPQHF.

The V and J genes are TRBV12-3 or TRBV12-4 and TRBJ2-3; no DNA is available, so the TRBD2 call from TCRdb remains unchecked. The CDR3 loop spans 15 amino acids. CDR3 region: CASSITSADTDTQYF.

V usage is TRBV5-1 and J usage is TRBJ2-1; TCRdb gives TRBD2 as the D gene, but with no DNA this cannot be confirmed. The CDR3 is made up of 15 amino acids. Looked up from germline, CDR1 is SGHRS and CDR2 is YFSETQ. CDR3 loop: CASSLTSLNHNEQFF.

This chain links TRBV28 with TRBJ2-2. Germline V lookup: CDR1 MDHEN, CDR2 SYDVKM. The CDR3 is 13 amino acids. Here the CDR3 reads CASSLGHPRELFF.

The gene calls are TRBV18 and TRBJ1-3. In germline, CDR1 is KGHSH, CDR2 LQKENI. The CDR3 has 14 residues. This CDR3 reads CASSPQETGNTIYF.

The chain uses TRBV27 and TRBJ2-7; TCRdb returns TRBD2, unconfirmable since there is no DNA. Germline CDR1 reads MNHEY; CDR2 reads SMNVEV (reference sequence). The CDR3 sequence is 17 residues long. CDR3 region: CASSLRGTSGATYEQYF.

The J gene is TRBJ2-1, the V gene TRBV11-2; TCRdb's D call, TRBD2, is unchecked because there is no DNA. The germline CDR1 and CDR2 sequences are SGHAT and FQNNGV. There are 18 residues in the CDR3. The CDR3 region is CASSDHLNSGRSYNEQFF.

The V call is TRBV7-2, the J call TRBJ2-5. Germline V gene sequence: CDR1 SGHTA, CDR2 FQGNSA. The length of the CDR3 is 15 residues. The CDR3 protein is CASSLRGVKWETQYF.

This chain joins TRBV27 and TRBJ2-6. Germline V gene lookup returns CDR1 MNHEY and CDR2 SMNVEV (reference sequence). The CDR3 is 15 amino acids. CDR3 residues: CASSLWDSGANVLTF.

The chain couples TRBV20-1 to TRBJ2-5; TCRdb calls TRBD1, which cannot be checked without DNA. Germline V gives CDR1 DFQATT, CDR2 SNEGSKA (reference sequence). The CDR3 length is 12 residues. CDR3 amino acids: CSARGGGETQYF.